This T cell receptor beta chain was found in a study of long-term antiretroviral therapy in people with HIV (dated by TCRdb to between 2021 and 2023). Context from the whole study: Collection of the earliest samples took place about a decade ahead of the 2015 WHO recommendation for immediate ART, at a time when ART was typically delayed until CD4 counts fell. Of the approximately 30 participants with HIV, ten to eleven were female. A retrospective serial study tested whether ART initiation and durable HIV suppression were associated with changes in peripheral blood TRB repertoire composition and diversity. Test extractions of a monoclonal T-cell line alongside 33 polyclonal samples showed no cross-contamination during QIAcube processing. From some 33 adults with confirmed HIV infection, the cohort provided 150 to 200 cryopreserved PBMC samples, gathered serially across a mean of around six years (range 1-12).

Results the study describes overall, beyond this receptor: Starting ART was linked to a significant rise in TRB diversity, yet even with long-term ART the diversity remained significantly lower than in transplant donor controls. Inferences about post-ART repertoire changes are limited because no data were available on ART adherence, viral resistance or therapy changes. Because cell numbers in pre-ART samples were limited, unsorted PBMC were profiled instead of sorted CD4+ and CD8+ T cells. Limited PBMC availability meant only the TCR beta chain was sequenced, without alpha chain pairing. CDR3 length ranges in HIV repertoires were narrower than in controls, and network structure suggested an antigen-experienced repertoire with only a slight naive shift after ART. The repertoire was dominated across all time points by expanded TRB clones identified before ART initiation, although this dominance was seen to fluctuate and to decrease in many PLHIV after ART. The samples were dated from about 2003 to 2018, and the ART regimens that were used may be less effective than current ART regimens.

Of note for this clone: No cognate antigen has been identified for it. Base quality data are lacking; no much larger clone is found one base away.

Inclusion was restricted to participants for whom at least one PBMC sample before ART initiation and at least two post-ART samples were available. All participants with HIV were treated in the United States of America. Before DNA extraction, cryopreserved samples of about 1-10 million PBMC were thawed and washed. At the time of the earliest PBMC sample, participants with HIV were aged between roughly 20 and 54 years. PBMC samples from each participant spanned 1-4 timepoints before ART initiation and 2-8 timepoints after ART initiation, with a median of 7 samples. For every participant, serial HIV viral load, CD4+ T-cell count, ART history and demographic data were obtained. A Qiagen kit on a QIAcube was used to extract genomic DNA from unsorted PBMC, with samples processed in batches of 12. Via the germline V gene, CDR1 is SGHTS and CDR2 YDEGEE. V sheds 0 bases and J sheds 4 bases, leaving 11 bases between their ends. Reading from cysteine to phenylalanine, the CDR3 counts 14 amino acids. The sequence is cut down to CDR3 DNA, 42 bases in frame from base 1.

The immunoSEQ hsTCRB v3.0 assay was used at survey level resolution to sequence the TRB variable region. TRB sequencing targeted a depth of roughly 35,000-55,000 T-cell genomes per sample. Pooled TRB libraries were sequenced on an Illumina MiSeq with a v3 150-cycle kit. As for the original processing: Repertoire analysis ran in R within a reproducible Nextflow workflow covering QC, data transformation and analysis. LymphoSeq2, an R package for exploring AIRR-Seq data, was used to implement the custom analyses. A few samples that produced fewer than 5000 total TRB sequences were removed, so approximately 190 HIV repertoires were analyzed. Among the 180 to 200 HIV repertoires that were kept, some 60 were collected before ART initiation and about 130 were collected after ART initiation. Repertoires were downsampled to 5000 TRB nucleotide sequences, with summary statistics averaged over 100 downsampling iterations. TRB sequences were retained for analysis only if CDR3 regions of at least seven amino acids were present. Two measures captured diversity: a Shannon entropy-derived clonality score and the Gini coefficient. In repertoire networks, the top 5000 CDR3 amino acid sequences were linked whenever an edit distance of one separated two sequences. For TRB CDR3 amino acid sequences, GLIPH2 was used to predict antigen specificity groups and MHC restriction. Known CMV, EBV, HIV or tissue antigen associations were flagged by matching CDR3 amino acid sequences against VDJdb and McPAS-TCR. Pre-ART, post-ART and control groups were compared with Wilcoxon signed-rank tests and Holm-Bonferroni correction. This immuneACCESS table, as held by TCRdb, lists in-frame sequences with V and J called but not all clones. Of the missing ones, under half trace to an unresolved V gene in checked studies; the others have no known cause. Clone size and V and J calls were adopted from that table, with D and trimming inferred from the DNA. Counted in this sample were just under 40,000 clones; roughly 90% of them appeared once. About 4.2% of the sample is held by the ten biggest clonotypes.

The sample in question was unsorted PBMCs, obtained just before starting antiretroviral therapy. This clonotype originated in a woman younger than 35 with HIV. Recombination connected TRBV5-8 to TRBJ2-7; the D region possibly corresponds to TRBD2 (6 bases align). The CDR3 loop reads CASSLAGVGYEQYF. The DNA sequence reads TGTGCCAGCAGCTTGGCGGGGGTCGGTTACGAGCAGTACTTC.